The entry that follows covers one T cell receptor beta chain sequence. Its binding antigen is unknown. Base qualities are not recorded, but no much larger clone differs from it by a single base. This record comes from a study of blood T cell repertoires in COVID-19 (dated by TCRdb to about 2020). Notes on the research overall: Samples covering the acute and convalescent phases of COVID-19 were provided by collaborators in the United States, Italy and Spain. The material from the prospective study consisted of cDNA or gDNA derived from T cells, B-cell-depleted T cells, or PBMCs. The repertoires were released in a freely available public database intended as a resource for research on the immune response to SARS-CoV-2. Where available, HLA class I and class II types were obtained from metadata supplied by the sample provider rather than from assay-based typing. The dataset comprised deeply sampled blood TCRbeta repertoires from subjects exposed to, actively infected with, or recovered from COVID-19. Samples came from the ongoing ImmuneRACE study (first 160 participants) plus 1,254 subjects from 6 global collaborators. Sample metadata almost always included a de-identified subject ID, COVID-19 status, age in years and sex.

The immunoSEQ Assay, a bias-controlled multiplex PCR, was used to amplify TCRbeta CDR3 regions from genomic DNA. Processing in the source paper ran as follows. The number of nucleated cells in each sample was estimated from the amplification of reference gene primers within the assay. To quantify the absolute abundance of each unique TCRbeta CDR3 rearrangement, sequence reads were collapsed and filtered. For each sample, productive Simpson clonality was calculated as the square root of Simpson's diversity index across productive rearrangements. This immuneACCESS table, as held by TCRdb, lists in-frame sequences with V and J called but not all clones. Of the missing ones, under half trace to an unresolved V gene in checked studies; the others have no known cause. The DNA gave D and trimming, while V, J and clone size come from that table. For this sample the table gives fewer than 65,000 clones, of which roughly 85% were detected only once. The ten top clones hold approximately 5.7% of the sample.

The collaborating institutions used their own protocols to collect whole blood in K2EDTA tubes. Collaborator samples were shipped for TCRbeta analysis as frozen whole blood, isolated PBMCs, or DNA extracted from either sample type. Beyond this particular receptor, the publication reports: The amount of clinical and demographic metadata varied by source and participant and was provided uncurated.

The junction shows trimming of 4 bases on V and 8 bases on J, plus 18 bases between the germline ends. The CDR3 measures 14 amino acids from cysteine to phenylalanine. Only CDR3 DNA remains: 42 bases, in frame from the first base. CDR1 and CDR2 are read off the germline V gene (reference sequence) as GTSNPN and SVGIG. Recombination connected TRBV30 to TRBJ1-5, with the D gene not confidently named. This sequence was found in a human donor in a cohort sampled during active COVID-19. The specimen was peripheral blood. The nucleotide sequence is TGTGCCTGGAACCGTGAGGGAGGTTGGGAGCCCCAGCATTTT. It translates as CAWNREGGWEPQHF.